This TCR beta chain was recorded in a study of cytotoxic CD8 clonotypes in ibrutinib-treated CLL. Across the whole study: Patients attained approximately 24 partial and 2 complete responses; at median approximately 68 months, about 14 remained remitted while approximately twelve progressed.

Around 2.2 micrograms of genomic DNA, which was extracted from cryopreserved PBMCs, served as the material used for the TCR beta libraries. Libraries were prepared by immunoSEQ multiplex PCR; TCRdb keeps only in-frame clonotypes and omits some of them. The repertoire holds 250,000 to 350,000 clones, with approximately 76% as singletons. V was pared by 8 bases and J by 0 bases, with 12 bases between. The CDR3 is 14 amino acids. Per the germline V gene, CDR1 is KGHSH and CDR2 is LQKENI. The TCR was taken from a human donor with chronic lymphocytic leukemia. Sample: PBMCs, taken at disease progression, from a patient treated with ibrutinib. This rearrangement joins TRBV18 to TRBJ2-3, with a tentative D call TRBD1 (6 bases). For the CDR3, the DNA is TGTGCCAGCCAACGGGACATTAGCACAGATACGCAGTATTTT. It is translated as CASQRDISTDTQYF.